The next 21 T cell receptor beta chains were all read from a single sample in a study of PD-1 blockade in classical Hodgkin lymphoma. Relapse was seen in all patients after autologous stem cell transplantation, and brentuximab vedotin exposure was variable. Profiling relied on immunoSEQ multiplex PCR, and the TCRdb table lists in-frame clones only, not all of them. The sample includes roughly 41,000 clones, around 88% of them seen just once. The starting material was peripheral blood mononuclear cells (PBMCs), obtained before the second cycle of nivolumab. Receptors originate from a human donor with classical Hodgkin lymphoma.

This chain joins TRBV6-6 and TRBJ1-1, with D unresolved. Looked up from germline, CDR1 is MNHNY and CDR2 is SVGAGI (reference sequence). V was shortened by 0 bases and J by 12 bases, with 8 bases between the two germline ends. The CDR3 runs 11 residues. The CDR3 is CASSYSGLPFF. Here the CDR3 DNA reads TGTGCCAGCAGTTACTCAGGGCTCCCTTTCTTT.

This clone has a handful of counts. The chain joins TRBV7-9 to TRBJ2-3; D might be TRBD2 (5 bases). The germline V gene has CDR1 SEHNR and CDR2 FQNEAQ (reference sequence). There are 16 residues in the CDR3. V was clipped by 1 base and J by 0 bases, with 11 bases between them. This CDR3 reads CASSLVTGTSTDTQYF. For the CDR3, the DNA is TGTGCCAGCAGCTTAGTTACGGGAACTAGCACAGATACGCAGTATTTT. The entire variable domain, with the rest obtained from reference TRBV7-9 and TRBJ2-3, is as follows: DTGVSQNPRHKITKRGQNVTFRCDPISEHNRLYWYRQTLGQGPEFLTYFQNEAQLEKSRLLSDRFSAERPKGSFSTLEIQRTEQGDSAMYLCASSLVTGTSTDTQYFGPGTRLTVL.

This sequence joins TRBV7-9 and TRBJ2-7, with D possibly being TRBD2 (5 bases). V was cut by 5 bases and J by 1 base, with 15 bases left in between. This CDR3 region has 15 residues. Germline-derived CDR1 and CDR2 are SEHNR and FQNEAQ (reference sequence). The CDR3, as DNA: TGTGCCAGCAGCCCGACGAGGGAATGGTCCTACGAGCAGTACTTC. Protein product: CASSPTREWSYEQYF.

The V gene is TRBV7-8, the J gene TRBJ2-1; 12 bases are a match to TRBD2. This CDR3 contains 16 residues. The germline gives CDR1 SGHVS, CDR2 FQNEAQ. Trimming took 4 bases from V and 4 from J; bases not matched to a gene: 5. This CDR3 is CASSSLTSGSYNEQFF. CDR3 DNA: TGTGCCAGCAGCTCCTTGACTAGCGGGAGTTACAATGAGCAGTTCTTC. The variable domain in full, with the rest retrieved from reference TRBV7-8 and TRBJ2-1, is GAGVSQSPRYKVAKRGQDVALRCDPISGHVSLFWYQQALGQGPEFLTYFQNEAQLDKSGLPSDRFFAERPEGSVSTLKIQRTQQEDSAVYLCASSSLTSGSYNEQFFGPGTRLTVL.

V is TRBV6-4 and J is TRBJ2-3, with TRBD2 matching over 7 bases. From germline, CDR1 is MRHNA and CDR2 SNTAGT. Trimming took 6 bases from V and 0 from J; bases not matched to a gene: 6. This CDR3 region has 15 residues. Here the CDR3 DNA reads TGTGCCAGCAGCCCCGGGACTAAAAGCACAGATACGCAGTATTTT. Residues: CASSPGTKSTDTQYF.

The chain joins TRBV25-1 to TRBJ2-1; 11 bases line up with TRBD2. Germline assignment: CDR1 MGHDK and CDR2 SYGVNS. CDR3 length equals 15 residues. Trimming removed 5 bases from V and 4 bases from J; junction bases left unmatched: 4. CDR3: CASSKGLAAYNEQFF. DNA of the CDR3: TGTGCCAGCAGTAAGGGACTAGCGGCGTACAATGAGCAGTTCTTC.

This chain's CDR3 is CASSEYRTGWSGELFF. The CDR3 DNA reads TGTGCCAGCAGTGAATATAGGACAGGCTGGTCCGGGGAGCTGTTTTTT. The genes are TRBV25-1 and TRBJ2-2, with 7 bases lining up with TRBD1. Trimming at V came to 0 bases and at J to 6 bases, leaving 7 bases not matched to a gene. The CDR3 extends over 16 amino acids. Germline V gene sequence: CDR1 MGHDK, CDR2 SYGVNS.

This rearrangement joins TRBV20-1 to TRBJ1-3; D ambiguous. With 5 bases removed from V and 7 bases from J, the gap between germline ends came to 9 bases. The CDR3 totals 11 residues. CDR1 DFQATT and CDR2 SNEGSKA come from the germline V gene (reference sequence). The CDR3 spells CSAPIGNTIYF. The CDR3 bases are TGCAGTGCTCCCATTGGGAACACCATATATTTT.

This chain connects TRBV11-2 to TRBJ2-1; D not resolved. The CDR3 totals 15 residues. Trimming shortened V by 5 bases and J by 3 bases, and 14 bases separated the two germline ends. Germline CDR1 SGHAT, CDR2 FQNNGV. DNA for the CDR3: TGTGCCAGCAGCCCTAACACAGAGATCTACAATGAGCAGTTCTTC. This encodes CASSPNTEIYNEQFF.

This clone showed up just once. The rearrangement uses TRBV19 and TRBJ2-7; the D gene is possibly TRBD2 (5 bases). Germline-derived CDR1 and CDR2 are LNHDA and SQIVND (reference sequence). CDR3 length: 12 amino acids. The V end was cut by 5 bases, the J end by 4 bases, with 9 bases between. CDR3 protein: CASSFSGYEQYF. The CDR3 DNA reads TGTGCCAGTAGTTTCAGCGGTTACGAGCAGTACTTC.

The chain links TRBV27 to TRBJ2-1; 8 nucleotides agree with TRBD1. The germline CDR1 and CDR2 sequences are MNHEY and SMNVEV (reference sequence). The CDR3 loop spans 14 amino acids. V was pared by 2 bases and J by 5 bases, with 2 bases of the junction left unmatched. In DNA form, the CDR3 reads TGTGCCAGCAGTTTAACAGGGGGAAACAATGAGCAGTTCTTC. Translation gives CASSLTGGNNEQFF.

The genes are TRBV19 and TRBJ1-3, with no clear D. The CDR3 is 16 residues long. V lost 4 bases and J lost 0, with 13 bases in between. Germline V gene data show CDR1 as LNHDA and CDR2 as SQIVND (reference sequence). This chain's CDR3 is CASSNLWWSSGNTIYF. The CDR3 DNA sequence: TGTGCCAGTAGTAATCTCTGGTGGAGCTCTGGAAACACCATATATTTT.

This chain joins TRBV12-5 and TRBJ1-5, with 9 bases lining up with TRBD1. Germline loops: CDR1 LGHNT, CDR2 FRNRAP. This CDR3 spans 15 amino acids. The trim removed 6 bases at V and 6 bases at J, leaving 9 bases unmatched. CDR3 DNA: TGTGCTAGTGGGGAACTCCGACAGGGGGGTCAGCCCCAGCATTTT. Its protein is CASGELRQGGQPQHF.

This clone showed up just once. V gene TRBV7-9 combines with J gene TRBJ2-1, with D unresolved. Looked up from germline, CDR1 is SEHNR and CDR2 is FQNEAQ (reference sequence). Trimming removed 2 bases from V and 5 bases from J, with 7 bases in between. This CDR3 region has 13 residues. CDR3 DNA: TGTGCCAGCAGCTTATTAGGTAACAATGAGCAGTTCTTC. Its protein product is CASSLLGNNEQFF.

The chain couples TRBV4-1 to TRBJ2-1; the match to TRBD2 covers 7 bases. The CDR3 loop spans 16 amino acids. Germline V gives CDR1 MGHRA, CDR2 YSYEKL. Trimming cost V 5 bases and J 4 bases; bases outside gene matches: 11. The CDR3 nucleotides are TGCGCCAGCAGCTTTCTCCCGGGACTACTATACAATGAGCAGTTCTTC. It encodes CASSFLPGLLYNEQFF.

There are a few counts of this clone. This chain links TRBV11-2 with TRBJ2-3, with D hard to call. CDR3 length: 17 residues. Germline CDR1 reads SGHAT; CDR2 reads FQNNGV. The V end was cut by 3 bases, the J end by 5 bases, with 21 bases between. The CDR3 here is CASSFDSGRVLIDTQYF. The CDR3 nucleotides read TGTGCCAGCAGCTTTGACTCTGGAAGGGTTCTGATAGATACGCAGTATTTT.

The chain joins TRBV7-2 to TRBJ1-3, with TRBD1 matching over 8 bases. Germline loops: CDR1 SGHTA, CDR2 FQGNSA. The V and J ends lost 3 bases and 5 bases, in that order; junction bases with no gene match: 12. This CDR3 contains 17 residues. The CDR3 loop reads CASSFLSGQGRRNTIYF. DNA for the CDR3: TGTGCCAGCAGCTTCCTTTCTGGACAGGGCCGCAGAAACACCATATATTTT. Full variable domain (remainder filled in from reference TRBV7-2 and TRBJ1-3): GAGVSQSPSNKVTEKGKDVELRCDPISGHTALYWYRQSLGQGLEFLIYFQGNSAPDKSGLPSDRFSAERTGGSVSTLTIQRTQQEDSAVYLCASSFLSGQGRRNTIYFGEGSWLTVV.

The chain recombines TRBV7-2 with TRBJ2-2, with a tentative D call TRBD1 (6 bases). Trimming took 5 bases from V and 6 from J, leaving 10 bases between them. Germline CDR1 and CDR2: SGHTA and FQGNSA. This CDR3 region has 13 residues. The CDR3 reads CASSKGGSGELFF. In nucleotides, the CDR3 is TGTGCCAGCAGCAAAGGGGGTTCCGGGGAGCTGTTTTTT.

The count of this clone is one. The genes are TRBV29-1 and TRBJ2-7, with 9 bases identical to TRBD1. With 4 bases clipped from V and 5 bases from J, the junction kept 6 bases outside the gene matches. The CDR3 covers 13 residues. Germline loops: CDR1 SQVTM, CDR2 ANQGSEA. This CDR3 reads CSVVRDRAHEQYF. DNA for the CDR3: TGCAGCGTTGTCCGGGACAGGGCCCACGAGCAGTACTTC.

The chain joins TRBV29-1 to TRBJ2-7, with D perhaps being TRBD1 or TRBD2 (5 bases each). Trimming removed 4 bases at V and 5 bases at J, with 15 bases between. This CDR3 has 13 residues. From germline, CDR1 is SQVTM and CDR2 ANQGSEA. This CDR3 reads CSVVRGRQDEQYF. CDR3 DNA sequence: TGCAGCGTTGTCCGGGGCCGGCAGGACGAGCAGTACTTC.

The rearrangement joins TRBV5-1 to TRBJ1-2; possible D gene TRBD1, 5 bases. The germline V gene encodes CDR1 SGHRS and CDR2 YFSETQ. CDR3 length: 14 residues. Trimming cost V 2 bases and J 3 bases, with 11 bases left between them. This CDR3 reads CASSFFQGDYGYTF. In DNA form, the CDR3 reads TGCGCCAGCAGCTTTTTCCAGGGAGACTATGGCTACACCTTC. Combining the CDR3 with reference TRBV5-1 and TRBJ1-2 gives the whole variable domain KAGVTQTPRYLIKTRGQQVTLSCSPISGHRSVSWYQQTPGQGLQFLFEYFSETQRNKGNFPGRFSGRQFSNSRSEMNVSTLELGDSALYLCASSFFQGDYGYTFGSGTRLTVV.